The 22 T cell receptor beta chains in this list originate from one sample, sequenced in a study of cytomegalovirus exposure and HLA in healthy donors. PCR primers comprised 60 Vbeta and 13 Jbeta primers. TCRdb keeps only in-frame clones here, not all; method: immunoSEQ multiplex PCR. The sample yields about 160,000 clones, approximately 81% seen once. Source material: PBMCs. Receptors were obtained from a woman in her late teens or twenties in good health and CMV-seronegative.

Turning to this clone: A read error may account for a junction end that differs from germline. The rearrangement uses TRBV5-1 and TRBJ2-1; a weak D match, TRBD2 (5 bases). This CDR3 is built from 13 residues. Germline CDR1 reads SGHRS; CDR2 reads YFSETQ. CDR3 residues: CASSLVEKTTQLF. In nucleotides, the CDR3 is TGCGCCAGCAGCTTGGTAGAGAAGACTACCCAGCTCTTC. Together with reference TRBV5-1 and TRBJ2-1, the CDR3 gives the full variable domain: KAGVTQTPRYLIKTRGQQVTLSCSPISGHRSVSWYQQTPGQGLQFLFEYFSETQRNKGNFPGRFSGRQFSNSRSEMNVSTLELGDSALYLCASSLVEKTTQLFGPGTRLTVL.

The J gene is TRBJ2-5, the V gene TRBV18, with TRBD2 matching over 8 bases. This CDR3 contains 15 residues. The ends lost 4 bases at V and 2 bases at J; junction bases unmatched: 6. Germline CDR1 and CDR2: KGHSH and LQKENI. The CDR3 spells CASSRGGLQQETQYF. CDR3 nucleotide sequence: TGTGCCAGCTCACGCGGGGGGCTACAGCAAGAGACCCAGTACTTC.

This clone was picked up a small number of times. This chain joins TRBV11-2 and TRBJ1-5, with D perhaps matching TRBD1 (5 bases). Germline CDR1 reads SGHAT; CDR2 reads FQNNGV. Trimming shortened V by 1 base and J by 1 base, and 8 bases separated the two germline ends. This CDR3 has 15 amino acids. The CDR3 loop reads CASSLAGVSNQPQHF. CDR3 coding DNA: TGTGCCAGCAGCTTAGCGGGGGTCAGCAATCAGCCCCAGCATTTT.

This clone showed up just once. The chain employs TRBV5-1 and TRBJ2-5; TRBD2 matches 8 bases. The J call may be incorrect, as the DNA end agrees better with TRBJ2-7. This CDR3 region has 14 residues. Germline CDR1 reads SGHRS; CDR2 reads YFSETQ. This CDR3 is CASSLDGRADEQYF. DNA for the CDR3: TGCGCCAGCAGCTTGGACGGGAGGGCCGACGAGCAGTACTTC.

A word on this clone: At one end the junction does not follow the germline gene, possibly because of a read error. This sequence joins TRBV28 and TRBJ1-2; D unresolved. Germline CDR1 is MDHEN and CDR2 is SYDVKM. This CDR3 comprises 13 residues. Written as DNA, the CDR3 is TGTGCCAGCAGTTTGGAGAAGTACTATGGCTACACTTTC. Its protein product is CASSLEKYYGYTF.

This clone showed up just a few times. The chain links TRBV20-1 to TRBJ2-7, with a possible D match to TRBD2 (6 bases). CDR1 DFQATT and CDR2 SNEGSKA come from the germline V gene (reference sequence). V lost 3 bases, J lost 3 bases, and 6 bases lay in between. CDR3 length equals 11 residues. CDR3 coding DNA: TGCAGTGCTAGTAGCGGCTACGAGCAGTACTTC. Translated, it gives CSASSGYEQYF.

This chain uses TRBV28 with TRBJ2-7, with D tentatively TRBD1 (6 bases). Between the trimmed V and J ends, which lost 6 bases and 12 bases, there was a span of 27 bases. The CDR3 has 15 residues. Looked up from germline, CDR1 is MDHEN and CDR2 is SYDVKM. The CDR3 loop reads CASSPTPRQANIRYF. CDR3 DNA: TGTGCCAGCAGCCCTACACCGCGACAGGCCAACATAAGGTACTTC.

The chain has TRBV9 and TRBJ2-1; TRBD2 aligns across 9 bases. Germline CDR1 is SGDLS and CDR2 is YYNGEE. The CDR3 length is 15 residues. The junction had 2 bases not matched to a gene; V was cut back by 0 bases and J by 4 bases. The DNA of the CDR3 is TGTGCCAGCAGCGTAGGACTAGCGGAATACAATGAGCAGTTCTTC. Amino acids: CASSVGLAEYNEQFF.

CDR3 sequence reads: CASSPGTEGTGELFF. The DNA for the CDR3 is TGCGCCAGCAGTCCTGGGACTGAAGGCACCGGGGAGCTGTTTTTT. This chain joins TRBV5-1 and TRBJ2-2; D is perhaps TRBD2 (6 bases). Per germline, CDR1 SGHRS and CDR2 YFSETQ. The CDR3 has 15 residues. Trimming stripped 5 bases from V and 4 bases from J, with 15 bases between.

V usage is TRBV16 and J usage is TRBJ2-7, with TRBD2 as a possible D gene (6 bases). Germline lookup yields CDR1 KGHSY and CDR2 FQNENV. The CDR3 runs to 17 residues. Trimming removed 0 bases at V and 2 bases at J, with 17 bases between. CDR3 protein: CASSQSSGTRSPYEQYF. The CDR3 nucleotides are TGTGCCAGCAGCCAATCTTCCGGGACTCGATCTCCCTACGAGCAGTACTTC.

The chain links TRBV5-1 to TRBJ2-5, with TRBD2 identical over 8 bases. The CDR3 is 14 amino acids. Germline V gives CDR1 SGHRS, CDR2 YFSETQ. The V gene end was trimmed by 0 bases and the J gene end by 4 bases; junction bases not matched to a gene: 2. The chain's CDR3 is CASSLAAGGETQYF. Written as DNA, the CDR3 is TGCGCCAGCAGCTTGGCCGCGGGGGGAGAGACCCAGTACTTC.

J is TRBJ2-7 and V is TRBV19; 7 positions match TRBD1. The CDR3 consists of 16 residues. With 2 bases clipped from V and 1 base from J, the junction kept 8 bases outside the gene matches. In germline, CDR1 is LNHDA, CDR2 SQIVND (reference sequence). The CDR3 DNA sequence: TGTGCCAGTAGTATATTTGGAGGCAGGGGGTCCTACGAGCAGTACTTC. Residues: CASSIFGGRGSYEQYF. The full variable domain, completed using reference TRBV19 and TRBJ2-7, is DGGITQSPKYLFRKEGQNVTLSCEQNLNHDAMYWYRQDPGQGLRLIYYSQIVNDFQKGDIAEGYSVSREKKESFPLTVTSAQKNPTAFYLCASSIFGGRGSYEQYFGPGTRLTVT.

The chain is built from TRBV28 and TRBJ1-4; D remains ambiguous. CDR3 length: 13 residues. Germline CDR1 reads MDHEN; CDR2 reads SYDVKM. V was shortened by 8 bases and J by 0 bases, with 7 bases between the two germline ends. The CDR3 here is CASHGATNEKLFF. The CDR3 bases are TGTGCCAGCCACGGGGCAACTAATGAAAAACTGTTTTTT.

The chain combines TRBV2 with TRBJ1-5; a possible D gene is TRBD1 (6 bases). CDR1 SNHLY and CDR2 FYNNEI come from the germline V gene. The CDR3 is 15 residues long. Trimming cost V 4 bases and J 0 bases, with 10 bases left between them. CDR3 region: CASSVRGISNQPQHF. Here the CDR3 DNA reads TGTGCCAGCAGTGTGAGGGGGATTAGCAATCAGCCCCAGCATTTT.

The sample holds a few counts of this clone. This chain connects TRBV7-9 to TRBJ1-1; D may be TRBD1 (5 bases). V lost 4 bases and J 2 bases, leaving 14 bases between the germline ends. This CDR3 contains 15 residues. The germline V gene has CDR1 SEHNR and CDR2 FQNEAQ (reference sequence). The CDR3 here is CASSSARGRNTEAFF. The DNA of the CDR3 is TGTGCCAGCAGCTCCGCAAGGGGAAGAAACACTGAAGCTTTCTTT.

V gene TRBV19 combines with J gene TRBJ1-3; weak D call: TRBD1 (5 bases). The CDR3 spans 16 residues. The germline gives CDR1 LNHDA, CDR2 SQIVND (reference sequence). Trimming cost V 3 bases and J 2 bases, with 14 bases left between them. The CDR3 spells CASSIFPSRAGNTIYF. In nucleotides, the CDR3 is TGTGCCAGTAGTATTTTCCCAAGCAGGGCTGGAAACACCATATATTTT.

This chain links TRBV7-9 with TRBJ1-4, with 9 positions matching TRBD1. Losses at the gene ends were 0 bases for V and 0 bases for J; bases not matched to a gene: 5. This CDR3 region has 18 residues. Germline loops: CDR1 SEHNR, CDR2 FQNEAQ (reference sequence). CDR3 residues: CASSLAAGQGATNEKLFF. The CDR3 bases are TGTGCCAGCAGCTTAGCTGCGGGACAGGGTGCAACTAATGAAAAACTGTTTTTT. The whole variable domain, filled in from reference TRBV7-9 and TRBJ1-4, reads DTGVSQNPRHKITKRGQNVTFRCDPISEHNRLYWYRQTLGQGPEFLTYFQNEAQLEKSRLLSDRFSAERPKGSFSTLEIQRTEQGDSAMYLCASSLAAGQGATNEKLFFGSGTQLSVL.

This clone was detected only a few times. The chain links TRBV30 to TRBJ1-1, with TRBD1 matching 8 bases. Unmatched junction bases numbered 4, after V lost 3 bases and J lost 1 base. Germline V gene sequence: CDR1 GTSNPN, CDR2 SVGIG (reference sequence). CDR3 length: 14 residues. The CDR3 reads CAWRGDRRNTEAFF. The CDR3 DNA reads TGTGCCTGGAGGGGGGACAGGAGGAACACTGAAGCTTTCTTT.

The rearrangement links TRBV2 to TRBJ2-3; 7 nucleotides align to TRBD2. The V gene end was trimmed by 7 bases and the J gene end by 6 bases; junction bases not matched to a gene: 10. Germline CDR1 is SNHLY and CDR2 is FYNNEI. There are 14 residues in the CDR3. CDR3 in amino acids: CASKLAEVQDTQYF. CDR3 sequence (DNA): TGTGCCAGCAAGCTAGCGGAAGTGCAGGATACGCAGTATTTT.

This clone was detected only once. The chain carries TRBV2 and TRBJ1-4; TRBD1 agrees at 9 bases. V trimming: 8 bases; J trimming: 3 bases; junction bases outside the gene matches: 7. Germline V gene lookup returns CDR1 SNHLY and CDR2 FYNNEI. The length of the CDR3 is 15 residues. The CDR3 loop is CASSGQGLANEKLFF. The CDR3 coding sequence is TGTGCCAGCTCGGGACAGGGTCTTGCTAATGAAAAACTGTTTTTT. Using reference TRBV2 and TRBJ1-4 for the parts outside the CDR3, the full variable domain is EPEVTQTPSHQVTQMGQEVILRCVPISNHLYFYWYRQILGQKVEFLVSFYNNEISEKSEIFDDQFSVERPDGSNFTLKIRSTKLEDSAMYFCASSGQGLANEKLFFGSGTQLSVL.

This clone was observed a single time. The chain links TRBV6-5 to TRBJ2-7; D might be TRBD1 (6 bases). The germline gives CDR1 MNHEY, CDR2 SVGAGI. This CDR3 region has 16 residues. V lost 2 bases and J 2 bases, leaving 16 bases between the germline ends. The CDR3: CASSYRASDRPYEQYF. Here the CDR3 DNA reads TGTGCCAGCAGTTACAGGGCGTCGGACAGACCCTACGAGCAGTACTTC.

The chain links TRBV9 to TRBJ2-3; no clear D gene. Germline CDR1 and CDR2: SGDLS and YYNGEE. Between the trimmed V and J ends, which lost 4 bases and 0 bases, there was a span of 18 bases. The CDR3 runs to 17 residues. CDR3 DNA: TGTGCCAGCAGCCCCCGTGTGGCGGTTACTAGCACAGATACGCAGTATTTT. This encodes CASSPRVAVTSTDTQYF.